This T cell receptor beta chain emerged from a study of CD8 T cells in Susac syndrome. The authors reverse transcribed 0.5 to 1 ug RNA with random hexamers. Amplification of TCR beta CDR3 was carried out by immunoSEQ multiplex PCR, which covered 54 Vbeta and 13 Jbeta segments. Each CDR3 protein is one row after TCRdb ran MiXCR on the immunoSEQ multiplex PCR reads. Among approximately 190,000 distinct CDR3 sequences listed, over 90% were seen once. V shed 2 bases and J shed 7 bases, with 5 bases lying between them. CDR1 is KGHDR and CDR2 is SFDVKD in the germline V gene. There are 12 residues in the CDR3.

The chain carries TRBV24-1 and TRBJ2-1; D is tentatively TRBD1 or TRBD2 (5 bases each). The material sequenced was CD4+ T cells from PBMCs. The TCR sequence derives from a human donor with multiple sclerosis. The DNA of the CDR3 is TGTGCCACCAGTGATTGGGGGAATGAGCAGTTCTTC. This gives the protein CATSDWGNEQFF.